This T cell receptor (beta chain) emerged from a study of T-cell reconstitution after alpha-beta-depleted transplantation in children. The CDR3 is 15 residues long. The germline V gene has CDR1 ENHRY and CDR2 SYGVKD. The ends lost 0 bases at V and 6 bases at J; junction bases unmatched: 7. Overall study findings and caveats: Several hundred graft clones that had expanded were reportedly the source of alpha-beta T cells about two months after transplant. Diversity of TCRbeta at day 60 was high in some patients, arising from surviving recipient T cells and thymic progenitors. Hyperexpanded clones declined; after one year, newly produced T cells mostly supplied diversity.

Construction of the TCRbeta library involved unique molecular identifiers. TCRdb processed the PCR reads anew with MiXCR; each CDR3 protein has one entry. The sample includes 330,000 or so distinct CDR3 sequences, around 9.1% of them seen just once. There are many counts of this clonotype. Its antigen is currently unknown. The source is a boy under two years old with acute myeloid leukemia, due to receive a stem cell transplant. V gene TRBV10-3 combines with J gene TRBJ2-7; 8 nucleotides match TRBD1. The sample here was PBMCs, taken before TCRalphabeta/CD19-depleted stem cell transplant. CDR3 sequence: CAISESAGQVTEQYF. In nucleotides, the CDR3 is TGTGCCATCAGTGAGTCTGCGGGACAGGTAACCGAGCAGTACTTC.